This TCR beta chain stems from a study of blood T cell repertoires in COVID-19. The overall study: The samples span acute and convalescent COVID-19 from the United States, Italy and Spain. From T cells, B-cell-depleted T cells, or PBMCs came the material, which was cDNA or gDNA.

The CDR3 loop spans 13 amino acids. V dropped 5 bases and J dropped 5 bases, with 11 bases sitting between them. CDR1 SGHTA and CDR2 FQGTGA come from the germline V gene. As processed by the authors: Nucleated cell number was recorded as an estimate derived from reference gene primer amplification. The method was immunoSEQ multiplex PCR; TCRdb's version includes in-frame clones alone and lacks a portion of them. V and J calls and clone size are copied from that table; D and trimming were computed from the DNA. In the table there are about 180,000 clones, 75% to 90% of which are singletons. The V call is TRBV7-3, the J call TRBJ2-3; D is possibly TRBD1 (5 bases). What was sequenced was peripheral blood. The source of this sequence is a human donor with active or convalescent COVID-19. The donor label of this sample is uncertain. This chain's CDR3 is CASSMIRGDTQYF. CDR3 coding DNA: TGTGCCAGCAGCATGATAAGGGGAGATACGCAGTATTTT.